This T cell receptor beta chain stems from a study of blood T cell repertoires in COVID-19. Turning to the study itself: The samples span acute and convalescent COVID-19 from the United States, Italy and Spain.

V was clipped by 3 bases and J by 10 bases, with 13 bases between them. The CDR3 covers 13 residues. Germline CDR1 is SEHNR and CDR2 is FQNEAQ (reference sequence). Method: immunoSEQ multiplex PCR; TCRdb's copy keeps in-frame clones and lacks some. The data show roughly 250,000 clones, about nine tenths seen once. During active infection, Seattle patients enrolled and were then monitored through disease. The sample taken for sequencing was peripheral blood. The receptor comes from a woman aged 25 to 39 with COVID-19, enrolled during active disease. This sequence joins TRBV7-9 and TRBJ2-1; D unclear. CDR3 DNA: TGTGCCAGCAGCTTCGGCGGTGGCCCCGAGCAGTTCTTC. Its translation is CASSFGGGPEQFF.